The clone carrying this TCR beta chain occurred a few times. Antigen specificity is unknown. In TCRdb, the RT-PCR reads were re-called with MiXCR into one record per CDR3 protein. The data show about 150,000 distinct CDR3 sequences, with around 10% seen just once and around 33% held by the top ten. The data derive from a study of response to subunit inactivated influenza vaccine. Study-wide findings and caveats: Seasonal influenza vaccination, on each occasion, was suggested by the authors to recruit few new T cells.

The clonotype was recovered from a man aged 50-75 years who received an inactivated influenza vaccine. Sample: CD8+ T cells sorted from PBMCs, taken less than 30 months after vaccination.

The chain's CDR3 is CASSLVDTPNYGYTF. CDR3 nucleotide sequence: TGTGCCAGCAGCTTAGTTGACACCCCTAACTATGGCTACACCTTC. The chain employs TRBV7-9 and TRBJ1-2, with D uncertain. Germline CDR1 is SEHNR and CDR2 is FQNEAQ (reference sequence). The V end was cut by 1 base, the J end by 0 bases, with 9 bases between. The CDR3 is 15 residues long.